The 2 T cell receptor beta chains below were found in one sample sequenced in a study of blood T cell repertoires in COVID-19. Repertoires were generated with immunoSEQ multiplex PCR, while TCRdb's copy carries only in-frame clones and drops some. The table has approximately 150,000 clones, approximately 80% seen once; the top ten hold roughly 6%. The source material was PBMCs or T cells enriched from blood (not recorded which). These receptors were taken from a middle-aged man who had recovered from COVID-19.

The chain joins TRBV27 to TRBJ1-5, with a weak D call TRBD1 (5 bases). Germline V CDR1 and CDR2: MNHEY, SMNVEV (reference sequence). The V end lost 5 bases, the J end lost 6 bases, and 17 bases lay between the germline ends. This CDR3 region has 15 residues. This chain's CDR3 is CASSPAPGLVQPQHF. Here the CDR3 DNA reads TGTGCCAGCAGTCCGGCCCCAGGGCTCGTTCAGCCCCAGCATTTT.

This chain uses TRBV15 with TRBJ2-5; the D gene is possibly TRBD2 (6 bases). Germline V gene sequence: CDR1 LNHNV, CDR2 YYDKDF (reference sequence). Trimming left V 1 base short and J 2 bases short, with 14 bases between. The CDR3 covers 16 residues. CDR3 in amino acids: CATSRGPGVEQETQYF. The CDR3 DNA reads TGTGCCACCAGCAGAGGACCGGGGGTGGAGCAAGAGACCCAGTACTTC. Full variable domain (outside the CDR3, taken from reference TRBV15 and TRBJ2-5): DAMVIQNPRYQVTQFGKPVTLSCSQTLNHNVMYWYQQKSSQAPKLLFHYYDKDFNNEADTPDNFQSRRPNTSFCFLDIRSPGLGDTAMYLCATSRGPGVEQETQYFGPGTRLLVL.